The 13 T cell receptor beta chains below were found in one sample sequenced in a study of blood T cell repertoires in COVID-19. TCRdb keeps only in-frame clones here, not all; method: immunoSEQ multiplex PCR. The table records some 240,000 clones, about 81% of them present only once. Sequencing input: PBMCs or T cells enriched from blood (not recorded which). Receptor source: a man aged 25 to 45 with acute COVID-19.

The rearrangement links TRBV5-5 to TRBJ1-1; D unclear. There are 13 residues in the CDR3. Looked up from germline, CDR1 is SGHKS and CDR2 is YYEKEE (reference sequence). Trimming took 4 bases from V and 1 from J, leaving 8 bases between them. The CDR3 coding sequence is TGTGCCAGCAGCCTGGAGCAGAACACTGAAGCTTTCTTT. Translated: CASSLEQNTEAFF.

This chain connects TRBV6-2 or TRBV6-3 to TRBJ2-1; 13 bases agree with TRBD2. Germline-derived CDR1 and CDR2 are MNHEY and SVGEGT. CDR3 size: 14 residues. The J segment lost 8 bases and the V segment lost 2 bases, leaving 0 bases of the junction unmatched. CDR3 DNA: TGTGCCAGCAGTTACGGGACTAGCGGGGATGAGCAGTTCTTC. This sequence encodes CASSYGTSGDEQFF.

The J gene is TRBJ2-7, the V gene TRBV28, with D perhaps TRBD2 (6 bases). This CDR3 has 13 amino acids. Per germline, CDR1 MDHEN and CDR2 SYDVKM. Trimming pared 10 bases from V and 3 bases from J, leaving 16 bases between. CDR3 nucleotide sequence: TGTGCCACGCGGGGACGGAACCTCTACGAGCAGTACGTC. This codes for CATRGRNLYEQYV.

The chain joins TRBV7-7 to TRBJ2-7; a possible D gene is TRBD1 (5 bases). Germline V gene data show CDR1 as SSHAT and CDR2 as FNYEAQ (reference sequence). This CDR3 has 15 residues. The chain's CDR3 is CASSFSRRRGYEQYV. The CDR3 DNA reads TGTGCTAGCAGCTTTTCGCGACGAAGGGGCTACGAGCAGTACGTC.

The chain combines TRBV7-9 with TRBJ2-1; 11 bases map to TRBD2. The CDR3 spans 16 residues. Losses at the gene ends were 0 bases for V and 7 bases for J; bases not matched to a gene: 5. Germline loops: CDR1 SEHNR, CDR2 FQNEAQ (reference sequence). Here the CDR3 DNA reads TGTGCCAGCAGCTTAGCGGGGACTAGCGGACAGAATGAGCAGTTCTTC. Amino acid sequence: CASSLAGTSGQNEQFF.

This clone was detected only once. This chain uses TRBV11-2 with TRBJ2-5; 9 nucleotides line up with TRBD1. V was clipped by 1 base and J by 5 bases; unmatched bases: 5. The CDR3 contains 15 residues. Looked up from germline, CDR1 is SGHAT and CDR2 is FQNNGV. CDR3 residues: CASSLAGQGGETQYF. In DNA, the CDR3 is TGTGCCAGCAGCTTAGCGGGACAGGGAGGGGAGACCCAGTACTTC.

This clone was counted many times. CDR3 loop: CASSIQGLGANVLTF. The DNA of the CDR3 is TGTGCCAGTAGTATACAGGGTCTTGGGGCCAACGTCCTGACTTTC. V is TRBV19 and J is TRBJ2-6, with D perhaps TRBD1 (5 bases). The CDR3 spans 15 residues. Trimming cost V 2 bases and J 3 bases, with 8 bases left between them. The germline V gene has CDR1 LNHDA and CDR2 SQIVND (reference sequence).

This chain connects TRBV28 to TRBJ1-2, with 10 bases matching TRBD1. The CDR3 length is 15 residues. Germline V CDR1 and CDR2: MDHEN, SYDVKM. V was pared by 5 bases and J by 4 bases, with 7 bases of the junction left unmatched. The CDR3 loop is CASSPSTGGPYGYTF. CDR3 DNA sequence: TGTGCCAGCAGTCCATCGACAGGGGGCCCCTATGGCTACACCTTC.

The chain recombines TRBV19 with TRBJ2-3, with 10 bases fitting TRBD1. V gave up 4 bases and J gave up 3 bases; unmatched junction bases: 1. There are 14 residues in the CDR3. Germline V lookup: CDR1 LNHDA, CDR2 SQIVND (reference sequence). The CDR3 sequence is CASSRDRGTDTQYF. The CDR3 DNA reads TGTGCCAGTAGTAGGGACAGGGGAACAGATACGCAGTATTTT.

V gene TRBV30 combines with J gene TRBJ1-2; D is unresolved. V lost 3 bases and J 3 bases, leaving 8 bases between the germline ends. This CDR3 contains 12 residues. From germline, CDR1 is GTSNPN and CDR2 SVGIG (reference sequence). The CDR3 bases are TGTGCCTGGAGCGAGAGAGACTATGGCTACACCTTC. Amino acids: CAWSERDYGYTF.

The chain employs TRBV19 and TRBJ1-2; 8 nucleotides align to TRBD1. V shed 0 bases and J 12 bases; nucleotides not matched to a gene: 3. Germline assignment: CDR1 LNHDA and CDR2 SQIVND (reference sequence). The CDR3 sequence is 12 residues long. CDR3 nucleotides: TGTGCCAGTAGTATAGAGGACAGGGTCGACACCTTC. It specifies CASSIEDRVDTF.

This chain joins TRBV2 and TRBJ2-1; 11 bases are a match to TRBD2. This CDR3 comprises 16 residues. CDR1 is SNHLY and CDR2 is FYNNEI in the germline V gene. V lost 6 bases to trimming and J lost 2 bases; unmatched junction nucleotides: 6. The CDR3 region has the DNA TGTGCCAGCAGCGGACTAGCGGGCTACCCCTACAATGAGCAGTTCTTC. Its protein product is CASSGLAGYPYNEQFF.

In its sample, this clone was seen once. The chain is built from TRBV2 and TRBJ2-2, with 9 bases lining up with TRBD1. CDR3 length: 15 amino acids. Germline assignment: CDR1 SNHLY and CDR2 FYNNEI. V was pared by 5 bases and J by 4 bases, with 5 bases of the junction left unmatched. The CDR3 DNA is TGTGCCAGCAGTCCGGGACAGGGTTTCACCGGGGAGCTGTTTTTT. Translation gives CASSPGQGFTGELFF.